This T cell receptor (beta chain) was sequenced for a study of human T cells and chemical hapten exposure. Noted time point: patch test 1, 2 weeks after DPC sensitization. Treatment specified: therapeutic diphenylcyclopropenone sensitization with weekly scalp DPC. Library construction involved attaching unique molecular identifiers to individual cDNA molecules, which allowed quantitative, reproducible TCR counting. Using its own MiXCR run on the RACE reads, TCRdb lists one record per CDR3 protein. The data contain 150,000 to 200,000 distinct CDR3 sequences, roughly 14% of them seen just once; the ten biggest clones take up around 1.7%. Looked up from germline, CDR1 is SGHVS and CDR2 is FNYEAQ. J lost 5 bases, V lost 1 base, and 10 bases had no gene match. The CDR3 runs to 18 residues. This clonotype has a handful of counts.

This clonotype originated in a woman under 40 with alopecia areata. Some clones in this sample may be carry-over from other donors' samples. J is TRBJ2-3 and V is TRBV7-6; the match to TRBD2 covers 12 bases. Sequences were derived from whole blood, sampled in connection with sensitization to the hapten diphenylcyclopropenone (DPC). The CDR3: CASSLEALAGGRGDTQYF. CDR3 nucleotide sequence: TGTGCCAGCAGCTTAGAAGCGCTAGCGGGAGGGAGGGGAGATACGCAGTATTTT.